Listed here is a single TCR beta chain. The entry originates in a study of blood T cell repertoires in COVID-19. Study information: The United States, Italy and Spain provided the acute and convalescent COVID-19 samples. T cells, B-cell-depleted T cells, or PBMCs supplied cDNA or gDNA.

With 0 bases removed from V and 1 base from J, the gap between germline ends came to 9 bases. CDR1 is MNHEY and CDR2 is SVGEGT in the germline V gene. This CDR3 has 15 amino acids. The table came from immunoSEQ multiplex PCR; TCRdb's copy has only in-frame clones and leaves some out. The table includes approximately 670,000 clones, 85% to 90% detected once. The specimen was peripheral blood. The origin of this receptor is a woman between 18 and 29 years old with acute or convalescent COVID-19. V gene TRBV6-2 or TRBV6-3 combines with J gene TRBJ1-2; D remains unclear. For the CDR3, the DNA is TGTGCCAGCAGTTACTCTGCGCGGATTAACTATGGCTACACCTTC. Translated: CASSYSARINYGYTF.